Given below is one T cell receptor beta chain in context. The data were produced by immunoSEQ multiplex PCR, yet TCRdb's version contains in-frame clones alone and is incomplete. The sample lists 2 million to 2.5 million clones; 85% to 95% were seen once. This sample was taken from a study of shared clonotypes between healthy human individuals. The TCR originated in a man younger than 35 in good health. Some clones in this sample may be carry-over from other donors' samples. What was sequenced was naive CD4+ T cells from PBMCs. The subset is: CD45RA+ positively selected.

The CDR3 region has the DNA TGTGCCAGCGGACAGCGGAGTTACAATGAGCAGTTCTTC. Translation gives CASGQRSYNEQFF. The chain combines TRBV28 with TRBJ2-1; D possibly corresponds to TRBD1 (6 bases). Germline-derived CDR1 and CDR2 are MDHEN and SYDVKM. The CDR3 spans 13 residues. The V gene lost 8 bases and the J gene lost 4 bases, with 12 bases spanning the gap.